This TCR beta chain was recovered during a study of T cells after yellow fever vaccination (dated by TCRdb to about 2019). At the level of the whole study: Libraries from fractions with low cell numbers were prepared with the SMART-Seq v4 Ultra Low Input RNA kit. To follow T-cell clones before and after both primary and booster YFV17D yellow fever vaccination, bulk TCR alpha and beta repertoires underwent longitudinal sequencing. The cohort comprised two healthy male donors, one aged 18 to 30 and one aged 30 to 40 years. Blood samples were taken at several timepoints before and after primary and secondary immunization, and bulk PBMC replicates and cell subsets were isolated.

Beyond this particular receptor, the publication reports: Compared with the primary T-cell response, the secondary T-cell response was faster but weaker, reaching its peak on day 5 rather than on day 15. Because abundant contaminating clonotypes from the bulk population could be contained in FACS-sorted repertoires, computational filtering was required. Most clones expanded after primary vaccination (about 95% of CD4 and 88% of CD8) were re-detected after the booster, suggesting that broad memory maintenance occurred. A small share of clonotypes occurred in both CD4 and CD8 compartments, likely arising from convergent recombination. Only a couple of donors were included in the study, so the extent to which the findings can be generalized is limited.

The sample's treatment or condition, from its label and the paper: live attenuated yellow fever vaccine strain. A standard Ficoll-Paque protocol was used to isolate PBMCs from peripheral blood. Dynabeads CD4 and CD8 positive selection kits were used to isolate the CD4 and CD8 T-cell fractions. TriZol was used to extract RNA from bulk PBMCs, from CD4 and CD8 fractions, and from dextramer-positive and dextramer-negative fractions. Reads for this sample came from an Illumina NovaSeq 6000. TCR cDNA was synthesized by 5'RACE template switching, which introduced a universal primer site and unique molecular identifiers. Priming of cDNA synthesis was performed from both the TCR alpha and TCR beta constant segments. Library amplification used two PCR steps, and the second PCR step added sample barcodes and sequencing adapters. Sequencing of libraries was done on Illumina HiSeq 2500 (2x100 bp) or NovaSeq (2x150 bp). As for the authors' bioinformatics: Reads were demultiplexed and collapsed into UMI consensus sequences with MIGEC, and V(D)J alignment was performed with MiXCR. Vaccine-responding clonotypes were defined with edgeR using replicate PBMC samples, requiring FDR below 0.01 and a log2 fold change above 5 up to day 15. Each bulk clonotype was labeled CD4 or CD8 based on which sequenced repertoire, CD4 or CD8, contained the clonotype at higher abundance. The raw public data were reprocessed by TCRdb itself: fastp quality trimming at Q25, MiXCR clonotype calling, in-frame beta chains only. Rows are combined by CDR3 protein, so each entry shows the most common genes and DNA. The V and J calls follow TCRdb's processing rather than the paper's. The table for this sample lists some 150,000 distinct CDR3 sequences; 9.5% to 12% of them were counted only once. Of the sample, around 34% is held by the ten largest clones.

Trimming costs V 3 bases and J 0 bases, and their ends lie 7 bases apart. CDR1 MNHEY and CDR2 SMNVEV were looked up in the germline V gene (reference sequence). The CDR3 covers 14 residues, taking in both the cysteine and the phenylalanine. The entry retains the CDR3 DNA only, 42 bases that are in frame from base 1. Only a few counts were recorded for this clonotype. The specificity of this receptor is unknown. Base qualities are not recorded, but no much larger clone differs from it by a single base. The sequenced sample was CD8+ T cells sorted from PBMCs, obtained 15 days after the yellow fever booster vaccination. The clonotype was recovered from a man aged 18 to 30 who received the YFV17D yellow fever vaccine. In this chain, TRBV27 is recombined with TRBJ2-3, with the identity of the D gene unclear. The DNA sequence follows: TGTGCCAGCAGTTTGTCAGATAGCACAGATACGCAGTATTTT. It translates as CASSLSDSTDTQYF.